These T cell receptor beta chains were read from a single sample in a study of CD8+CD57+ T cells in acquired aplastic anemia. MiXCR was run by TCRdb on the reads, yielding one entry per CDR3 protein. The sample consists of roughly 170,000 distinct CDR3 sequences, around 50% of them appearing once. The sample was sorted CD4+, CD8+, or CD8+CD57+ T cells (not recorded which) from PBMCs. All receptors derive from a human donor with aplastic anemia. The CDR3 runs from the conserved cysteine through the conserved F or W.

J | V | CDR3
TRBJ2-7 | TRBV7-9 | CASSSDSDEQYF
TRBJ1-2 | TRBV20-1 | CSAMDNYGYTF
TRBJ1-5 | TRBV6-1 | CASTQDSNQPQHF
TRBJ1-1 | TRBV15 | CATSRATGDPEAFF
TRBJ2-2 | TRBV5-1 | CASSLAVDSKYTGELFF
TRBJ2-7 | TRBV7-9 | CASSNHGTAVYEQYF
TRBJ2-7 | TRBV19 | CASSHTGGITYEQYF
TRBJ1-3 | TRBV19 | CASSLEVRGGTIYF
TRBJ2-1 | TRBV19 | CASSRRDRAARANEQFF
TRBJ1-2 | TRBV5-1 | CASSLAGQGNGYTF
TRBJ2-1 | TRBV19 | CASSIRAGPSYNEQFF
TRBJ1-1 | TRBV24-1 | CATSDTAEEAFF
TRBJ1-5 | TRBV4-1 | CASSRTYRGTQPQHF
TRBJ1-1 | TRBV29-1 | CSVERGGLNTEAFF
TRBJ1-6 | TRBV2 | CANRDRISYSPLHF
TRBJ2-3 | TRBV7-3 | CASSFPSTDTQYF
TRBJ1-2 | TRBV5-5 | CASSLALQGADGYTF
TRBJ1-1 | TRBV2 | CASTQGDRAAFF
TRBJ2-5 | TRBV12-3/TRBV12-4 | CASSPRGVVETQYF
TRBJ2-7 | TRBV7-9 | CARSYSVGGGPVEQYF
TRBJ2-3 | TRBV25-1 | CASSFQRGEGSTDTQYF
TRBJ1-6 | TRBV12-3/TRBV12-4 | CASSPANSPLHF
TRBJ2-5 | TRBV20-1 | CSAPPGINQETQYF
TRBJ2-6 | TRBV14 | CASSQDGGLPLSGANVLTF
TRBJ2-6 | TRBV24-1 | CATSETGSGANVLTF
TRBJ2-7 | TRBV7-2 | CASSLRPGEQYF
TRBJ1-4 | TRBV7-8 | CASSSLLEGTNEKLFF
TRBJ2-7 | TRBV7-7 | CASSLTSGQGEQYF
TRBJ1-4 | TRBV10-3 | CATSGAQTAPGYYNEKLFF
TRBJ1-1 | TRBV4-1 | CASSQVRYTEAFF
TRBJ1-3 | TRBV15 | CATSPLWTGVGNTIYF
TRBJ2-2 | TRBV10-1 | CASSEGTGGELFF
TRBJ2-3 | TRBV24-1 | CATSDYGTSGGAADTQYF
TRBJ2-3 | TRBV10-3 | CAISRLAGGSTDTQYF
TRBJ1-6 | TRBV20-1 | CSARGGVSPLHF
TRBJ2-1 | TRBV20-1 | CSAQRGGGGVNEQFF
TRBJ2-7 | TRBV2 | CASRPGLTSSYEQYF
TRBJ2-3 | TRBV10-3 | CAIRAGATTDTQYF
TRBJ2-7 | TRBV6-1 | CASSETGEADEQYF
TRBJ2-7 | TRBV2 | CASRRRHEQYF
TRBJ1-2 | TRBV24-1 | CATSDPDPAGGYGYTF
TRBJ1-5 | TRBV6-1 | CASSERQSYQPQHF
TRBJ2-2 | TRBV7-9 | CASSSSGVGELFF
TRBJ1-6 | TRBV30 | CAWASSYNSPLHF
TRBJ2-3 | TRBV7-8 | CASSLVASGGTDTQYF